Included here is one TCR beta chain sequence, with context. The data were taken from a study of blood T cell repertoires in COVID-19. At the level of the study: The origin of the acute and convalescent COVID-19 samples was the United States, Italy and Spain. PBMCs, B-cell-depleted T cells, or T cells were the source of the cDNA or gDNA that made up the material.

V shed 5 bases and J shed 8 bases, with 15 bases lying between them. In germline, CDR1 is LGHNA, CDR2 YNFKEQ. This CDR3 contains 14 residues. The authors' processing: Quantification of nucleated cells was approximated via reference gene primer amplification. Clones were read by immunoSEQ multiplex PCR, and TCRdb kept only the in-frame ones, dropping some. V and J calls and clone size are as listed in that table; D and trimming were resolved from the DNA. The data hold roughly 80,000 clones, with approximately 82% observed a single time. Source material: peripheral blood. This chain links TRBV4-2 with TRBJ1-4; maybe TRBD1 (6 bases). The clonotype was recovered from a human donor in a cohort sampled during active COVID-19. This CDR3 is CASSIEGVAEKLFF. The CDR3 coding sequence is TGTGCCAGCAGCATCGAGGGGGTCGCGGAAAAACTGTTTTTT.